This entry features one TCR beta chain sequence. The data are from a study of blood T cell repertoires in COVID-19. Only in-frame clones appear in the TCRdb table, and some are missing; sequencing was by immunoSEQ multiplex PCR. The repertoire includes about 280,000 clones, approximately 81% of them detected once, and under 3% sits in the top ten. Trimming took 1 base from V and 1 from J, leaving 7 bases between them. The CDR3 spans 14 residues. Per germline, CDR1 MGHDK and CDR2 SYGVNS. Enrolled through a virtual design, the participants were between 18 and 89 years of age and came from some 26 US areas.

V usage is TRBV25-1 and J usage is TRBJ1-1; D unclear. Sequencing was performed on PBMCs or T cells enriched from blood (not recorded which). The sequence came from a woman aged 45-59 years who had recovered from COVID-19. The CDR3 DNA sequence: TGTGCCAGCAGTGAATTGGGCAAGAACACTGAAGCTTTCTTT. This sequence encodes CASSELGKNTEAFF.